This T cell receptor (beta chain) was recovered during a study of blood T cell repertoires in COVID-19. The wider study: Acute and convalescent COVID-19 specimens originated in the United States, Italy and Spain. In each case, the material was cDNA or gDNA derived from T cells, B-cell-depleted T cells, or PBMCs.

Data came from immunoSEQ multiplex PCR; TCRdb stores just in-frame clones and leaves some out. The sample has about 78,000 clones, 84% seen once. The CDR3 loop spans 17 amino acids. The V segment lost 2 bases and the J segment 10 bases; nucleotides outside the gene matches: 10. CDR1 is LGHDT and CDR2 is YNNKEL in the germline V gene (reference sequence). The sample consisted of peripheral blood. This sequence originates from a man in his fifties or sixties with acute or convalescent COVID-19. The chain combines TRBV3-1 (or the pseudogene TRBV3-2) with TRBJ2-1; 14 nucleotides match TRBD2. Here the CDR3 DNA reads TGTGCCAGCAGCCAACAAGGACTAGCGGGAGGAGGGAAGGAGCAGTTCTTC. Protein: CASSQQGLAGGGKEQFF.